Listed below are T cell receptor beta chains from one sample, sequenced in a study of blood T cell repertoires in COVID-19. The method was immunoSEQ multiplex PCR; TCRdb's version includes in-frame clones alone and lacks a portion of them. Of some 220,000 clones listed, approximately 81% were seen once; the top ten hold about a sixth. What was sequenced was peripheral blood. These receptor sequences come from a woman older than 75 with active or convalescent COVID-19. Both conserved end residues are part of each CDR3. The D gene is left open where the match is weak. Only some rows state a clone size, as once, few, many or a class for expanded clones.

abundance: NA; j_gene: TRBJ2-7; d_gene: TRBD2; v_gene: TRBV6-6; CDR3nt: TGTGCCAGCAGTAGGGAGGGTTCCTACGAGCAGTACTTC; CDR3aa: CASSREGSYEQYF
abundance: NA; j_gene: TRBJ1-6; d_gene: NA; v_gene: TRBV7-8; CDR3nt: TGTGCCAGCAGCTCACAGGGAAACTATAATTCACCCCTCCACTTT; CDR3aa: CASSSQGNYNSPLHF
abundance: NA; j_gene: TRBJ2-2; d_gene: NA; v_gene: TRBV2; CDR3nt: TGTGCCAGCCGCCCAGAGGGTCTCGCCGGGGAGCTGTTTTTT; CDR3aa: CASRPEGLAGELFF
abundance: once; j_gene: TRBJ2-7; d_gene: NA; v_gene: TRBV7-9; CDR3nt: TGTGCCAGCAGCTTAGGGACGGGAACCTACGAGCAGTACTTC; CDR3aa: CASSLGTGTYEQYF
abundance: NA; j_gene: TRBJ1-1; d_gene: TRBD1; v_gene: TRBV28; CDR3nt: TGTGCCAGCAGTTACACAGGGGTTACTGAAGCTTTCTTT; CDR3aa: CASSYTGVTEAFF
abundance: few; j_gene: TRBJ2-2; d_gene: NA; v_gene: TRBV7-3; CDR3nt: TGTGCCAGCAGCCTCCAGGCAGGCGCTAACACCGGGGAGCTGTTTTTT; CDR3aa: CASSLQAGANTGELFF
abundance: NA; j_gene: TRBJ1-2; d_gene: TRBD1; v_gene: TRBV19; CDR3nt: TGTGCCAGTAGTACCCGGGACAGGGAAGGCTACACCTTC; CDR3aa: CASSTRDREGYTF
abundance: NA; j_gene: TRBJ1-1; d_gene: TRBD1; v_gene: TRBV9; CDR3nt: TGTGCCAGCAGCGTAGGAGGGGGCGCGAACACTGAAGCTTTCTTT; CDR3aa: CASSVGGGANTEAFF
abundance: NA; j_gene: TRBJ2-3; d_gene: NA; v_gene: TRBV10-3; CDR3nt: TGTGCCATCAGTGACAGGGCAGATACGCAGTATTTT; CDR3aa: CAISDRADTQYF
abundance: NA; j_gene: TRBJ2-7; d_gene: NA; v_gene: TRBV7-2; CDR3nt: TGTGCCAGCAGCTTTGAAAGGGACACCGACGGCTACGAGCAGTACTTC; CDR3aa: CASSFERDTDGYEQYF
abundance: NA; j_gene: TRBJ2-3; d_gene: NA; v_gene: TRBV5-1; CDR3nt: TGCGCCAGCAGCCCGGGGGTCGGCGCAGATACGCAGTATTTT; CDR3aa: CASSPGVGADTQYF
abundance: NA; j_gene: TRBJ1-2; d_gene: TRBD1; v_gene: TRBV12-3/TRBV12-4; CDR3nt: TGTGCCAGCAGACTGGACAGGAACTATGGCTACACCTTC; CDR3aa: CASRLDRNYGYTF
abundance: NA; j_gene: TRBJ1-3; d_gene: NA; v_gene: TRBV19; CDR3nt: TGTGCCAGTAGCCTCCGGGACAATGGAAACACCATATATTTT; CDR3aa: CASSLRDNGNTIYF
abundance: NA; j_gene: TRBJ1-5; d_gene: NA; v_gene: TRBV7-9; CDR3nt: TGTGCCAGCAGCCAACAGGGTAATGGCAATCAGCCCCAGCATTTT; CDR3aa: CASSQQGNGNQPQHF
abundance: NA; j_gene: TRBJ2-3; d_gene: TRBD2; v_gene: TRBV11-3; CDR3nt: TGTGCCAGCAGCTTGAGCGGGGCCACAGATACGCAGTATTTT; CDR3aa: CASSLSGATDTQYF
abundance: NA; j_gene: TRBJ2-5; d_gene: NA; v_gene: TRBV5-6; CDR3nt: TGTGCCAGCAGCTTGCGCGGACAGTACCAAGAGACCCAGTACTTC; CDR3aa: CASSLRGQYQETQYF
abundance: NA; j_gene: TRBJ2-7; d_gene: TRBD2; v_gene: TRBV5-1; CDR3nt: TGCGCCAGCAGCACCGGGAGGTCAGGAACCTACGAGCAGTACTTC; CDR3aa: CASSTGRSGTYEQYF
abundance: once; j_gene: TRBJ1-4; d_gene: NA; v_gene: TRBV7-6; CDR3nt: TGTGCCAGCAGCTCGGGACTCGGGGGAACTAATGAAAAACTGTTTTTT; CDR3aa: CASSSGLGGTNEKLFF
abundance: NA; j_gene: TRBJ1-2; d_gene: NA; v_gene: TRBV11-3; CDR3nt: TGTGCCAGCAGCTTAACAGTCTATGGCTACACCTTC; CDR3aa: CASSLTVYGYTF
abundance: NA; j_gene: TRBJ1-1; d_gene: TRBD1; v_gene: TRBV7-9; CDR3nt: TGTGCCAGCAGCTTAGTTGGCAGGGGGTTGGAGTTTACTGAAGCTTTCTTT; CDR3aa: CASSLVGRGLEFTEAFF
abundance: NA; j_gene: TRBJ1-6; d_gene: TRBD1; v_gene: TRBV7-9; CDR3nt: TGTGCCAGCAGCCCCCCAGGGACAGGGCTCTCACCCCTCCACTTT; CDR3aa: CASSPPGTGLSPLHF
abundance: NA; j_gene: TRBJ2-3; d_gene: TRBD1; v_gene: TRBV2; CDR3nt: TGTGCCAGCAGTTACAGGGGTATGGGGATAGATACGCAGTATTTT; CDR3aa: CASSYRGMGIDTQYF
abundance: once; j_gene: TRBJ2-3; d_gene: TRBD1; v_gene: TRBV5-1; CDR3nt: TGCGCCAGCAGCTTACCCGGGACAGGGCAGTATTTT; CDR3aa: CASSLPGTGQYF
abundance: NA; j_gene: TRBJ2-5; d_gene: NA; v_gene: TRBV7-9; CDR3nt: TGTGCCAGCAGCTTACTAGACTCAGCCCAAGAGACCCAGTACTTC; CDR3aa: CASSLLDSAQETQYF
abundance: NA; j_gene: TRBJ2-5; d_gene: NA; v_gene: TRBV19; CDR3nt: TGTGCCAGTACTCCCCGAGGCCGGGAGACCCAGTACTTC; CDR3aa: CASTPRGRETQYF
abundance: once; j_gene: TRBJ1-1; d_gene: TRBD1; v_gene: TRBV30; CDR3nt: TGTGCCTGGAACGGACAGGGAGGCGCTGAAGCTTTCTTT; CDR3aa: CAWNGQGGAEAFF
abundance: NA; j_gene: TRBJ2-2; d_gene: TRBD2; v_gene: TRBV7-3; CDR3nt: TGTGCCAGCAGCTTAAGTCCGGTGCGGGAGGGTGGCACCGGGGAGCTGTTTTTT; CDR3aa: CASSLSPVREGGTGELFF
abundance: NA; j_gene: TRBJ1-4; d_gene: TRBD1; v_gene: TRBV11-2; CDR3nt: TGTGCCAGCAGCCTAGGAGGGACAGCCCTCGAAAAACTGTTTTTT; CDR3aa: CASSLGGTALEKLFF
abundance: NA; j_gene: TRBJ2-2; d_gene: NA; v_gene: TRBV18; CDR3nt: TGTGCCAGCCGTACAACCGGGACCGGGGAGCTGTTTTTT; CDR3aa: CASRTTGTGELFF
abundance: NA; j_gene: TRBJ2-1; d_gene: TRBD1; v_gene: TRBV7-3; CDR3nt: TGTGCCAGCAGCATAGGACAGGGGGTCAACAATGAGCAGTTCTTC; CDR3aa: CASSIGQGVNNEQFF
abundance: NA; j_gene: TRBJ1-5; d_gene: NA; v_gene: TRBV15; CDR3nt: TGTGCCACCAGCCGCTTGATGGCAGGAAACAATCAGCCCCAGCATTTT; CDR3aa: CATSRLMAGNNQPQHF
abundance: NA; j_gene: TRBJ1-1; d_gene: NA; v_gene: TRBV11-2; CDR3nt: TGTGCCAGCAGCTTACTATTCTCGGACACTGAAGCTTTCTTT; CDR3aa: CASSLLFSDTEAFF
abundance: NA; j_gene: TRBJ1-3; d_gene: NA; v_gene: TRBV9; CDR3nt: TGTGCCAGCAGCGCCCCGGGGAGGACGTCTGGAAACACCATATATTTT; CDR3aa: CASSAPGRTSGNTIYF
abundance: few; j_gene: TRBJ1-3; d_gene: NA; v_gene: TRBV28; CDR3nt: TGTGCCAGCAGAGAGAGCGTTTCGAGCTCTGGAAACACCATATATTTT; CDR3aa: CASRESVSSSGNTIYF
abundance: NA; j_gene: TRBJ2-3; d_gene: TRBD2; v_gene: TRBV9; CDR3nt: TGTGCCAGCAGCGTCGGGACTAGCGGGGCTAAAGATACGCAGTATTTT; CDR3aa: CASSVGTSGAKDTQYF
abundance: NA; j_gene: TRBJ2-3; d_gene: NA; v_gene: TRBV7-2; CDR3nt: TGTGCCAGCAGCTTAGTCTCAGGGGATCCAGATACGCAGTATTTT; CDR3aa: CASSLVSGDPDTQYF
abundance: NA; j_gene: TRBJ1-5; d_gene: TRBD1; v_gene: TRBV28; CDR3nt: TGTGCCAGCAGTTTAGGGACAGGACAGCCCCAGCATTTT; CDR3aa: CASSLGTGQPQHF
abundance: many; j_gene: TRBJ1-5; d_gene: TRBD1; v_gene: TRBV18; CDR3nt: TGTGCCAGCTCACCCGACAGGGGAGGGAATCAGCCCCAGCATTTT; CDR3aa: CASSPDRGGNQPQHF
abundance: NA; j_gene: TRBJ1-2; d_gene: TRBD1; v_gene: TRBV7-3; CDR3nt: TGTGCCAGCAGCCCCGGACAGGGGGTACTGACAGGCTACACCTTC; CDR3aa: CASSPGQGVLTGYTF
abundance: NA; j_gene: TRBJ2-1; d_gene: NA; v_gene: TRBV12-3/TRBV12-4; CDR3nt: TGTGCCAGCAGTTCCGGGGGTGAGCAGTTCTTC; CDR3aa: CASSSGGEQFF
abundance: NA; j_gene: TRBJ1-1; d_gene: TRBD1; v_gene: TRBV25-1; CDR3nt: TGTGCCAGCAGTGGACCCTCAGGGGGCTGGACTGAAGCTTTCTTT; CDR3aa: CASSGPSGGWTEAFF
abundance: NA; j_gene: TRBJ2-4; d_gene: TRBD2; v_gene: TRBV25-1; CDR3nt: TGTGCCAGCAGTGGAAGCGGGGACTCGGGGAACATTCAGTACTTC; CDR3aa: CASSGSGDSGNIQYF
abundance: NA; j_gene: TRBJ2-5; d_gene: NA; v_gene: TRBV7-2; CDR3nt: TGTGCCAGCAGCTTCGGTAGCGGAAGCCAAGAGACCCAGTACTTC; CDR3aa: CASSFGSGSQETQYF
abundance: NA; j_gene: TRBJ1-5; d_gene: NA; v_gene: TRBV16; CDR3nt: TGTGCCAGCAGCCAATCCGGTAGCAATCAGCCCCAGCATTTT; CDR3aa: CASSQSGSNQPQHF
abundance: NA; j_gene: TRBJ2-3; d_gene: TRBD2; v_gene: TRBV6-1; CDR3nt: TGTGCCAGCAGTGAAGTGGCGGGGGGGCGATCAGATACGCAGTATTTT; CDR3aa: CASSEVAGGRSDTQYF
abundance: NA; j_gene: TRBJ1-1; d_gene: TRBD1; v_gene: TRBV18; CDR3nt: TGTGCCAGCTCACCCGGACAGGGCTCCAGGAACACTGAAGCTTTCTTT; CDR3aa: CASSPGQGSRNTEAFF
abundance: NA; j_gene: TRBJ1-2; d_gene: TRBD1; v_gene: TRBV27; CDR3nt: TGTGCCAGCAGATCCGGGACAGGGGTTTTGGGCTACACCTTC; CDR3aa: CASRSGTGVLGYTF
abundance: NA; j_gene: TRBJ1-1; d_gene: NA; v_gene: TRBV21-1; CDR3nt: TGTGCCAGCAGCAAACGGACAGGGGGTATGAACACTGAAGCTTTCTTT; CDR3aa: CASSKRTGGMNTEAFF
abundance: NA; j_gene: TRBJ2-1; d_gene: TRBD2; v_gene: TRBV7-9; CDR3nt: TGTGCCAGCAGCTTATTAAGGACTAGCGGGACTGTTGAGCAGTTCTTC; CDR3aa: CASSLLRTSGTVEQFF
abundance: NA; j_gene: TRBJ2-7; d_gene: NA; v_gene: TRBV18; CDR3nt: TGTGCCAGCTCACCGCCCGGAGGTGCCTACGAGCAGTACTTC; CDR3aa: CASSPPGGAYEQYF
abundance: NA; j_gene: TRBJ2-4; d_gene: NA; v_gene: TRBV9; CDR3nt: TGTGCCAGCAGCCCACAGGGAGTCAAAAACATTCAGTACTTC; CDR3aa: CASSPQGVKNIQYF
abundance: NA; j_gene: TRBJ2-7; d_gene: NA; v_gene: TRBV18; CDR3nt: TGTGCCAGCTCACCAGTAGTTCGAGGGTCCTACGAGCAGTACTTC; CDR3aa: CASSPVVRGSYEQYF
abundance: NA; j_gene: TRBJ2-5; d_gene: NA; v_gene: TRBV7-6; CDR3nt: TGTGCCAGCAGCTCTTTAGAACTGGGGGGAGAGACCCAGTACTTC; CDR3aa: CASSSLELGGETQYF
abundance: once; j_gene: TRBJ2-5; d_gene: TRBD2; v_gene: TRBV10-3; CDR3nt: TGTGCCGTCAGAGCGGGAGTTCTGGGGAAAGAGACCCAGTACTTC; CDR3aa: CAVRAGVLGKETQYF
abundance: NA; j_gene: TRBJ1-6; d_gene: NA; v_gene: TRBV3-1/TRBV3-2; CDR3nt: TGTGCCAGCAGCCAAGGGGCTTGGGGTCGTGTAAAAGGTGGGAGGTCACCCCTCCACTTT; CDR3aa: CASSQGAWGRVKGGRSPLHF
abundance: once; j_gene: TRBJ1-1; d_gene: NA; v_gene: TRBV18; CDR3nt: TGTGCCAGCTCTACCACAGGGCCGAACACTGAAGCTTTCTTT; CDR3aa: CASSTTGPNTEAFF
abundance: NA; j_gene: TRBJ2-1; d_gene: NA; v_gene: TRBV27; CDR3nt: TGTGCCAGCAGTTTCGCGGTGATGTCCTACAATGAGCAGTTCTTC; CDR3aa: CASSFAVMSYNEQFF
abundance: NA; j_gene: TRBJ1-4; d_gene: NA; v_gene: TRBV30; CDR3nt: TGTGCCTGGAGGACTCACCCGAGTGAAAAACTGTTTTTT; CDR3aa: CAWRTHPSEKLFF
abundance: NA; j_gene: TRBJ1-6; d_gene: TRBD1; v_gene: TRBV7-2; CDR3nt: TGTGCCAGCAGCTTAGTGGGGCAGGGGGCAAATTCACCCCTCCACTTT; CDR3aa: CASSLVGQGANSPLHF